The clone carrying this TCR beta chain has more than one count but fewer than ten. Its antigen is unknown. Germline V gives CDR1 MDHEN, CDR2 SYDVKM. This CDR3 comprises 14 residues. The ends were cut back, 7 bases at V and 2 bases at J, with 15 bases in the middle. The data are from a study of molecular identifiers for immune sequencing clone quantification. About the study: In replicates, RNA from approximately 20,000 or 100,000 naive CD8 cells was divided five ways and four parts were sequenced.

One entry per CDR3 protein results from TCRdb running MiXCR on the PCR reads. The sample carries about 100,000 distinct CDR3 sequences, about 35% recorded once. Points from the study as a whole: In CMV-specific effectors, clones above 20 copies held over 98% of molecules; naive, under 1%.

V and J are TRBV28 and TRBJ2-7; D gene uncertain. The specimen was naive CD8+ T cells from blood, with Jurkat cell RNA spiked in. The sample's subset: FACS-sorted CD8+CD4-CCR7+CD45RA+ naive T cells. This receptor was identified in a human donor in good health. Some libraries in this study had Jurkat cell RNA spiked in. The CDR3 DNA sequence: TGTGCCAGCACCCTTACAAGACTCCCCTACGAGCAGTACTTC. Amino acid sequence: CASTLTRLPYEQYF.